Detailed here is one TCR beta chain. Other DNA sequences in the sample encode the same CDR3. The authors' processing: Reference gene primers were amplified, and this amplification served to estimate nucleated cell counts. Data came from immunoSEQ multiplex PCR; TCRdb stores just in-frame clones and leaves some out. V and J calls and clone size are as listed in that table; D and trimming were resolved from the DNA. Of roughly 200,000 clones listed, around 82% are singletons. These data belong to a study of blood T cell repertoires in COVID-19. About the study: Samples came from the United States, Italy and Spain, spanning acute and convalescent COVID-19. PBMCs, B-cell-depleted T cells, or T cells provided the cDNA or gDNA that made up the material.

CDR1 is LNHDA and CDR2 is SQIVND in the germline V gene (reference sequence). This CDR3 spans 13 amino acids. Deletions cut 7 bases from V and 1 base from J, with 7 bases between. The sequencing input was peripheral blood. The sequence derives from a woman aged 70-85 years with acute or convalescent COVID-19. The chain combines TRBV19 with TRBJ2-2; the D gene is possibly TRBD1 (5 bases). CDR3 protein: CASTRGNTGELFF. The CDR3 DNA reads as TGTGCCAGTACAAGGGGGAACACCGGGGAGCTGTTTTTT. The variable domain in full, with the rest retrieved from reference TRBV19 and TRBJ2-2, is DGGITQSPKYLFRKEGQNVTLSCEQNLNHDAMYWYRQDPGQGLRLIYYSQIVNDFQKGDIAEGYSVSREKKESFPLTVTSAQKNPTAFYLCASTRGNTGELFFGEGSRLTVL.